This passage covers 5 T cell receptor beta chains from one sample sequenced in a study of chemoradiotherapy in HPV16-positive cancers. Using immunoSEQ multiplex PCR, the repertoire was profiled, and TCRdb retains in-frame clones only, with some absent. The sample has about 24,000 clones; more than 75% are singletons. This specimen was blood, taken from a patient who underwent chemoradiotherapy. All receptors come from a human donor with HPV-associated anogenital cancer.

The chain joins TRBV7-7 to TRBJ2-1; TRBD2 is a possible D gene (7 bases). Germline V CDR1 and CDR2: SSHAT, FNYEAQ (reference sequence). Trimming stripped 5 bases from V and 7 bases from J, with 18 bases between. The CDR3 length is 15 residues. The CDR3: CASSQVGGQGNEQFF. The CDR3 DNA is TGTGCCAGCAGCCAGGTGGGGGGGCAAGGTAATGAGCAGTTCTTC. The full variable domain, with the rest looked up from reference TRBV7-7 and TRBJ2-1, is GAGVSQSPRYKVTKRGQDVTLRCDPISSHATLYWYQQALGQGPEFLTYFNYEAQPDKSGLPSDRFSAERPEGSISTLTIQRTEQRDSAMYRCASSQVGGQGNEQFFGPGTRLTVL.

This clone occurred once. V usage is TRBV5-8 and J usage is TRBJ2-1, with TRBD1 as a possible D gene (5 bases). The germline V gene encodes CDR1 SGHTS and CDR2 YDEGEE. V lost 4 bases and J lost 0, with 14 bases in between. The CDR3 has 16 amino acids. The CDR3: CASSRGLPSSYNEQFF. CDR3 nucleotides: TGTGCCAGCAGCAGGGGTCTCCCGAGCTCCTACAATGAGCAGTTCTTC.

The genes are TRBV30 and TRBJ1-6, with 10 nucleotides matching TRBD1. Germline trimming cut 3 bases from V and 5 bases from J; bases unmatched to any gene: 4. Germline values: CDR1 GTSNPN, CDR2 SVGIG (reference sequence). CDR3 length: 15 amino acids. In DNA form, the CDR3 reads TGTGCCTGGAGGGACAGGGGGACCCATAATTCACCCCTCCACTTT. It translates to CAWRDRGTHNSPLHF.

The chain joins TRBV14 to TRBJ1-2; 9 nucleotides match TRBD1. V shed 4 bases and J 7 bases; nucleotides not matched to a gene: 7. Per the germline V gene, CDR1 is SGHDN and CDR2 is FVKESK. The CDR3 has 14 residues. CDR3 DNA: TGTGCCAGCAGCCGAAACAGGGGGCGGTTTGGCTACACCTTC. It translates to CASSRNRGRFGYTF.

The CDR3: CASSGSRVTGNTIYF. CDR3 bases: TGTGCCAGCAGCGGCTCCCGGGTGACTGGAAACACCATATATTTT. The J gene is TRBJ1-3, the V gene TRBV5-6; the D is unclear. The CDR3 length is 15 residues. Germline-derived CDR1 and CDR2 are SGHDT and YYEEEE. Trimming cost V 4 bases and J 2 bases, with 13 bases left between them.